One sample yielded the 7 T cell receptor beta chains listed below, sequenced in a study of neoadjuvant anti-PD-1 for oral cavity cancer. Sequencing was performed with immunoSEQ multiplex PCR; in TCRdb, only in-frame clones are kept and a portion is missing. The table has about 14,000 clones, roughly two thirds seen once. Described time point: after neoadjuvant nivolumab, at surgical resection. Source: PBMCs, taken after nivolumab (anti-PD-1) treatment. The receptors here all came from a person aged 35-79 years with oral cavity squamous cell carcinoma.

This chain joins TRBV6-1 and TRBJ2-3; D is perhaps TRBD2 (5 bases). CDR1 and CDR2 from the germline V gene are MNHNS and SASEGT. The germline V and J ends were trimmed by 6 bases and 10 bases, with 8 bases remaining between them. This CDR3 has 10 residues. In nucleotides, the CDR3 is TGTGCCAGCAGGGAGGAGTCGCAGTATTTT. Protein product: CASREESQYF.

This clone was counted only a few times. The CDR3 nucleotides are TGTGCCAGCAGACCGGGACAGGGCGTTTCCTATGGCTACACCTTC. It encodes CASRPGQGVSYGYTF. This chain joins TRBV6-5 and TRBJ1-2; 9 nucleotides line up with TRBD1. This CDR3 is built from 15 residues. Germline CDR1 MNHEY, CDR2 SVGAGI. J was trimmed by 4 bases and V by 6 bases; bases with no gene match: 9.

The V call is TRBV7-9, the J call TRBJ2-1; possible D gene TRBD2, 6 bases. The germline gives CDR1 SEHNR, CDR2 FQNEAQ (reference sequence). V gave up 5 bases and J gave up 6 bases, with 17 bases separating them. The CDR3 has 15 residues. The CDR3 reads CASSRDWRGPNEQFF. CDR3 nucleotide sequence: TGTGCCAGCAGCCGAGACTGGCGGGGTCCCAATGAGCAGTTCTTC.

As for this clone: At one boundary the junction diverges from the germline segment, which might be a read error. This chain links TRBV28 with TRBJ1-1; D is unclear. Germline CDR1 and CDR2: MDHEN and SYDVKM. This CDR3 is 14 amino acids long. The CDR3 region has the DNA TGTGCCAGCACTTTACGGGGTGGATGGACTGAAGCTTTCTTT. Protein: CASTLRGGWTEAFF.

The CDR3 DNA follows: TGTGCCAGCACGGCCCTCCTAGCGGGAGGGAGAAATGAGCAGTTCTTC. Its protein product is CASTALLAGGRNEQFF. The rearrangement uses TRBV2 and TRBJ2-1, with TRBD2 matching 12 bases. Germline CDR1 reads SNHLY; CDR2 reads FYNNEI. J lost 7 bases, V lost 7 bases, and 11 bases had no gene match. The CDR3 runs 16 residues.

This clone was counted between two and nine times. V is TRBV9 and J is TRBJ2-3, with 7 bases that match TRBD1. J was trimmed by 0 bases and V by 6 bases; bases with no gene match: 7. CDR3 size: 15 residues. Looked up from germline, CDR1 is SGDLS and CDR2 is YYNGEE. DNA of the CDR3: TGTGCCAGCACCCCTGAGGGGGCGAGCACAGATACGCAGTATTTT. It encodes CASTPEGASTDTQYF.

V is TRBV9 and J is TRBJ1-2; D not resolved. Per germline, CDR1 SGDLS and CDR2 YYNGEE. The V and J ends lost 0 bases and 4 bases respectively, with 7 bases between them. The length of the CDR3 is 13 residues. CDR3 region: CASSVDSAYGYTF. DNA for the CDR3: TGTGCCAGCAGCGTAGACAGTGCCTATGGCTACACCTTC.